These 16 T cell receptor beta chains share one sample of origin, sequenced in a study of cytomegalovirus exposure and HLA in healthy donors. Clones were sequenced by immunoSEQ multiplex PCR, and TCRdb holds only the in-frame ones, with some missing. The data show some 68,000 clones, approximately 93% seen once. The sample consisted of PBMCs. The receptors stem from a man younger than 35 in good health and CMV-seropositive.

The V call is TRBV5-5, the J call TRBJ2-7, with D perhaps matching TRBD2 (7 bases). Between the trimmed V and J ends, which lost 4 bases and 3 bases, there was a span of 17 bases. The CDR3 runs to 15 residues. Germline V lookup: CDR1 SGHKS, CDR2 YYEKEE (reference sequence). This CDR3 reads CASSPMGGAVYEQYF. CDR3 nucleotides: TGTGCCAGCAGCCCCATGGGGGGGGCAGTCTACGAGCAGTACTTC.

This clone was seen a handful of times. V and J are TRBV7-6 and TRBJ2-7; TRBD2 matches 7 bases. The germline V gene has CDR1 SGHVS and CDR2 FNYEAQ. This CDR3 spans 15 amino acids. Trimming at V came to 3 bases and at J to 5 bases, leaving 10 bases not matched to a gene. The CDR3 is CASSFLVGGPNEQYF. The CDR3 DNA follows: TGTGCCAGCAGCTTCTTAGTGGGAGGGCCGAACGAGCAGTACTTC.

The DNA for the CDR3 is TGCGCCAGCAGCTTGGATGGGGGGAGGAAGTTCTTC. Amino acids: CASSLDGGRKFF. The chain employs TRBV5-1 and TRBJ2-1; D possibly corresponds to TRBD2 (6 bases). In germline, CDR1 is SGHRS, CDR2 YFSETQ. The V and J ends lost 0 bases and 14 bases respectively, with 12 bases between them. The CDR3 contains 12 residues.

V gene TRBV11-2 combines with J gene TRBJ2-1, with D unresolved. This CDR3 comprises 14 residues. Germline CDR1 reads SGHAT; CDR2 reads FQNNGV. Trimming removed 1 base from V and 6 bases from J, with 10 bases in between. CDR3 nucleotides: TGTGCCAGCAGCTTAGCGCGCCTTGCCAATGAGCAGTTCTTC. Protein sequence: CASSLARLANEQFF.

DNA of the CDR3: TGTGCCAGCAGCTTAGAGGACAGGGGGAGGTGGCAAGAGACCCAGTACTTC. It codes for CASSLEDRGRWQETQYF. The chain links TRBV7-6 to TRBJ2-5; TRBD1 matches at 10 bases. The CDR3 runs to 17 residues. CDR1 is SGHVS and CDR2 is FNYEAQ in the germline V gene. Germline trimming cut 1 base from V and 2 bases from J; bases unmatched to any gene: 7.

This chain connects TRBV1 to TRBJ2-5; whether TRBD2, the table's D call, matches the DNA was not checked. TRBV1 is annotated as a pseudogene. The CDR3 length is 16 residues. This CDR3 reads CTSSQWGGQPLETQYF. The CDR3 bases are TGCACCAGCAGCCAATGGGGGGGCCAACCTCTAGAGACCCAGTACTTC.

This rearrangement joins TRBV6-1 to TRBJ2-7; D unresolved. The V and J ends lost 2 bases and 3 bases respectively, with 11 bases between them. Germline CDR1 reads MNHNS; CDR2 reads SASEGT. The CDR3 is made up of 14 amino acids. CDR3: CASSELVRFYEQYF. As DNA, the CDR3 is TGTGCCAGCAGTGAATTAGTCAGGTTCTACGAGCAGTACTTC.

This clone was seen only once. The genes are TRBV6-1 and TRBJ1-5, with D perhaps matching TRBD1 (5 bases). The germline V gene encodes CDR1 MNHNS and CDR2 SASEGT. Trimming stripped 8 bases from V and 5 bases from J, with 13 bases between. The CDR3 contains 13 residues. The DNA of the CDR3 is TGTGCCAGCCTGGGGCAGGGCTATCAGCCCCAGCATTTT. Translated, it gives CASLGQGYQPQHF.

The rearrangement uses TRBV21-1 and TRBJ1-5; TRBD1 was called by the table and not checked on the DNA. TRBV21-1 has pseudogene status. This CDR3 has 15 residues. The CDR3 reads CASRTDRAGDQPQHF. DNA for the CDR3: TGTGCCAGCAGAACGGACAGGGCGGGTGATCAGCCCCAGCATTTT.

The chain employs TRBV4-1 and TRBJ2-7; 10 nucleotides line up with TRBD1. V shed 6 bases and J 5 bases; nucleotides not matched to a gene: 16. The CDR3 runs 17 residues. Germline CDR1 reads MGHRA; CDR2 reads YSYEKL. CDR3 nucleotides: TGCGCCAGCAGTCACCCAGGCCGGGACAGGGGTTTCCACGAGCAGTACTTC. Translated: CASSHPGRDRGFHEQYF.

V and J are TRBV7-2 and TRBJ2-5, with 7 positions matching TRBD2. Germline values: CDR1 SGHTA, CDR2 FQGNSA. After removal of 5 bases from V and 2 bases from J, the junction contained 5 bases not matched to a gene. This CDR3 has 14 amino acids. The CDR3 spells CASSPELAQETQYF. CDR3 DNA: TGTGCCAGCAGCCCCGAACTAGCGCAAGAGACCCAGTACTTC. Full variable domain (rest looked up from reference TRBV7-2 and TRBJ2-5): GAGVSQSPSNKVTEKGKDVELRCDPISGHTALYWYRQSLGQGLEFLIYFQGNSAPDKSGLPSDRFSAERTGGSVSTLTIQRTQQEDSAVYLCASSPELAQETQYFGPGTRLLVL.

This clone was seen once. This chain links TRBV19 with TRBJ1-2, with no clear D. V was clipped by 3 bases and J by 2 bases, with 4 bases between them. Per germline, CDR1 LNHDA and CDR2 SQIVND (reference sequence). This CDR3 has 12 amino acids. CDR3 protein: CASSIQNYGYTF. DNA of the CDR3: TGTGCCAGTAGTATCCAGAACTATGGCTACACCTTC.

J is TRBJ2-5 and V is TRBV18, with 7 bases fitting TRBD1. CDR1 and CDR2 (germline): KGHSH, LQKENI. The length of the CDR3 is 15 residues. V shed 2 bases, J shed 5 bases, and the junction held 8 bases outside the gene matches. CDR3 bases: TGTGCCAGCTCACCATCGTTGGGGACAGAGGAGACCCAGTACTTC. Translating gives CASSPSLGTEETQYF.

The V and J genes are TRBV6-1 and TRBJ1-1; D is unclear. The CDR3 covers 13 residues. Per the germline V gene, CDR1 is MNHNS and CDR2 is SASEGT. The V and J ends lost 6 bases and 3 bases respectively, with 11 bases between them. The CDR3 DNA sequence: TGTGCCAGCAGCACGCGAGGAGACACTGAAGCTTTCTTT. This codes for CASSTRGDTEAFF.

This clone was found once. The V gene is TRBV19, the J gene TRBJ1-5; D gene uncertain. Per the germline V gene, CDR1 is LNHDA and CDR2 is SQIVND (reference sequence). There are 15 residues in the CDR3. V dropped 7 bases and J dropped 2 bases, with 15 bases sitting between them. CDR3: CASNQVIMGNQPQHF. The CDR3, as DNA: TGTGCCAGTAACCAGGTTATCATGGGCAATCAGCCCCAGCATTTT.

This CDR3 is CASGLVLGGNTEAFF. In DNA form, the CDR3 reads TGTGCTAGTGGTTTGGTCCTAGGGGGGAACACTGAAGCTTTCTTT. J is TRBJ1-1 and V is TRBV12-5; TRBD1 might be the D (6 bases). The CDR3 covers 15 residues. The V gene lost 0 bases and the J gene lost 1 base, with 9 bases spanning the gap. The germline V gene encodes CDR1 LGHNT and CDR2 FRNRAP.